The 26 T cell receptor beta chains given below trace back to one sample, sequenced in a study of cytomegalovirus exposure and HLA in healthy donors. Use of 60 Vbeta and 13 Jbeta primers characterized the PCR. The table came from immunoSEQ multiplex PCR; TCRdb's copy has only in-frame clones and leaves some out. The table records 150,000 or so clones, 76% of them present only once. Sequencing was done on a sample of PBMCs. The receptor set was obtained from a male donor in good health and CMV-seronegative.

V gene TRBV7-3 combines with J gene TRBJ1-2; 10 bases are a match to TRBD1. V gave up 5 bases and J gave up 8 bases; unmatched junction bases: 8. In germline, CDR1 is SGHTA, CDR2 FQGTGA. CDR3 length equals 14 residues. The CDR3 bases are TGTGCCAGCAGCCCAAGACAGGGGGCCGAGGGCTACACCTTC. Encoded protein: CASSPRQGAEGYTF. Full variable domain (outside the CDR3, taken from reference TRBV7-3 and TRBJ1-2): GAGVSQTPSNKVTEKGKYVELRCDPISGHTALYWYRQSLGQGPEFLIYFQGTGAADDSGLPNDRFFAVRPEGSVSTLKIQRTERGDSAVYLCASSPRQGAEGYTFGSGTRLTVV.

The chain carries TRBV5-1 and TRBJ1-2; no clear D gene. V was shortened by 1 base and J by 2 bases, with 9 bases between the two germline ends. The CDR3 totals 14 residues. The V gene's germline CDR1 is SGHRS and CDR2 YFSETQ. The CDR3 sequence is CASSLRHPNYGYTF. In DNA, the CDR3 is TGCGCCAGCAGCTTGCGACATCCGAACTATGGCTACACCTTC.

The CDR3 protein is CASSPGGGEKLFF. In DNA, the CDR3 is TGTGCCAGCAGTCCGGGGGGTGGAGAAAAACTGTTTTTT. The chain combines TRBV28 with TRBJ1-4, with D tentatively TRBD1 (5 bases). This CDR3 is 13 amino acids long. V dropped 5 bases and J dropped 8 bases, with 12 bases sitting between them. The V gene's germline CDR1 is MDHEN and CDR2 SYDVKM.

The chain employs TRBV2 and TRBJ1-5; tentative D call: TRBD1 (6 bases). Germline V CDR1 and CDR2: SNHLY, FYNNEI. Trimming took 8 bases from V and 1 from J, leaving 12 bases between them. The CDR3 consists of 14 residues. For the CDR3, the DNA is TGTGCCAGCCGACAGGAAACGAGCAATCAGCCCCAGCATTTT. It codes for CASRQETSNQPQHF. Supplemented by reference TRBV2 and TRBJ1-5, the full variable domain reads EPEVTQTPSHQVTQMGQEVILRCVPISNHLYFYWYRQILGQKVEFLVSFYNNEISEKSEIFDDQFSVERPDGSNFTLKIRSTKLEDSAMYFCASRQETSNQPQHFGDGTRLSIL.

This clone was detected only once. The chain is built from TRBV6-5 and TRBJ2-5, with 11 bases matching TRBD2. Germline V CDR1 and CDR2: MNHEY, SVGAGI. The CDR3 runs to 16 residues. V trimming: 2 bases; J trimming: 0 bases; junction bases outside the gene matches: 2. DNA for the CDR3: TGTGCCAGCAGTTACACTAGCGGGGGTGACCAAGAGACCCAGTACTTC. Protein product: CASSYTSGGDQETQYF.

The rearrangement links TRBV5-4 to TRBJ2-5; unclear D gene. The J call may be incorrect, as the DNA end agrees better with TRBJ2-7. Germline CDR1 is SGHNT and CDR2 is YYREEE (reference sequence). This CDR3 is built from 11 residues. The CDR3 spells CASSSNHEQYF. The CDR3 nucleotides are TGTGCCAGCAGCTCCAACCACGAGCAGTACTTC.

V usage is TRBV13 and J usage is TRBJ1-1, with a possible D match to TRBD1 (5 bases). Germline V gene data show CDR1 as PRHDT and CDR2 as FYEKMQ (reference sequence). V lost 2 bases, J lost 4 bases, and 8 bases lay in between. The CDR3 is 13 residues long. Written as DNA, the CDR3 is TGTGCCAGCAGCTTAAGGGGTTTCACTGAAGCTTTCTTT. The encoded protein is CASSLRGFTEAFF.

The chain employs TRBV5-1 and TRBJ1-1, with D possibly being TRBD1 (6 bases). Germline lookup yields CDR1 SGHRS and CDR2 YFSETQ. V was pared by 3 bases and J by 1 base, with 13 bases between. This CDR3 region has 15 residues. The CDR3: CASSYNRAGNTEAFF. In DNA, the CDR3 is TGCGCCAGCAGCTACAACAGGGCGGGGAACACTGAAGCTTTCTTT.

This rearrangement joins TRBV18 to TRBJ1-1, with TRBD1 matching 10 bases. Germline lookup yields CDR1 KGHSH and CDR2 LQKENI. The CDR3 is 17 residues long. J lost 0 bases, V lost 5 bases, and 9 bases had no gene match. In DNA form, the CDR3 reads TGTGCCAGCTCAAGCCCGGGACAGGGGATCATGAACACTGAAGCTTTCTTT. Residues: CASSSPGQGIMNTEAFF.

CDR3 coding DNA: TGTGCCAGCAGTCCATGGACTGTCTCCTACGAGCAGTACTTC. Its translation: CASSPWTVSYEQYF. This chain uses TRBV28 with TRBJ2-7; D possibly corresponds to TRBD2 (5 bases). CDR1 MDHEN and CDR2 SYDVKM come from the germline V gene. The length of the CDR3 is 14 residues. V was shortened by 5 bases and J by 0 bases, with 11 bases between the two germline ends.

The chain recombines TRBV2 with TRBJ2-3; D may be TRBD2 (6 bases). This CDR3 has 15 residues. Looked up from germline, CDR1 is SNHLY and CDR2 is FYNNEI. Trimming took off 3 bases at V and 4 bases at J, with 14 bases between the two ends. The CDR3 coding sequence is TGTGCCAGCAGTGAGAACGGGAGAGCTGCAGATACGCAGTATTTT. It specifies CASSENGRAADTQYF.

The gene calls are TRBV5-1 and TRBJ2-7, with 9 bases lining up with TRBD1. J was trimmed by 3 bases and V by 2 bases; bases with no gene match: 3. Germline CDR1 is SGHRS and CDR2 is YFSETQ. The CDR3 runs 14 residues. The CDR3 reads CASSFGQGIYEQYF. The CDR3, as DNA: TGCGCCAGCAGCTTTGGACAGGGGATCTACGAGCAGTACTTC.

The chain employs TRBV21-1 and TRBJ1-1; the table's D call of TRBD1 was not tested on the DNA. TRBV21-1 is described as a pseudogene. The CDR3 spans 14 residues. Here the CDR3 DNA reads TGTGCCAGCAGCTGGGGGCCGATGAACACTGAAGCTTTCTTT. Translated, it gives CASSWGPMNTEAFF.

This chain links TRBV6-1 with TRBJ2-7; a weak D match, TRBD2 (7 bases). The CDR3 totals 15 residues. Between the trimmed V and J ends, which lost 8 bases and 6 bases, there was a span of 23 bases. CDR1 is MNHNS and CDR2 is SASEGT in the germline V gene. CDR3 DNA: TGTGCCAGCGAGGGGGGGGCGGGAGAATTTGGCGAGCAGTACTTC. Translation gives CASEGGAGEFGEQYF.

This sequence joins TRBV5-6 and TRBJ2-5, with a possible D match to TRBD1 (5 bases). This CDR3 contains 13 residues. The V end was cut by 1 base, the J end by 5 bases, with 9 bases between. Germline values: CDR1 SGHDT, CDR2 YYEEEE. The CDR3 coding sequence is TGTGCCAGCAGCTTGTGGACACGGGAGACCCAGTACTTC. Protein product: CASSLWTRETQYF.

This clone was detected only a few times. The V call is TRBV28, the J call TRBJ2-3, with 11 bases fitting TRBD2. The ends lost 6 bases at V and 0 bases at J; junction bases unmatched: 5. CDR1 and CDR2 (germline): MDHEN, SYDVKM. This CDR3 spans 16 amino acids. The CDR3 sequence: CASRSGLAESTDTQYF. Here the CDR3 DNA reads TGTGCCAGCAGGTCGGGACTAGCGGAAAGCACAGATACGCAGTATTTT. The variable domain in full, completed from reference TRBV28 and TRBJ2-3, reads DVKVTQSSRYLVKRTGEKVFLECVQDMDHENMFWYRQDPGLGLRLIYFSYDVKMKEKGDIPEGYSVSREKKERFSLILESASTNQTSMYLCASRSGLAESTDTQYFGPGTRLTVL.

This sequence joins TRBV30 and TRBJ2-5; D not certain. Germline values: CDR1 GTSNPN, CDR2 SVGIG (reference sequence). V was shortened by 2 bases and J by 5 bases, with 9 bases between the two germline ends. This CDR3 spans 12 amino acids. DNA of the CDR3: TGTGCCTGGAGTCCGGGTCTGGAGACCCAGTACTTC. Its protein is CAWSPGLETQYF.

With regard to this clone: The sample contains more than one DNA sequence encoding this CDR3. The gene calls are TRBV18 and TRBJ2-3; weak D call: TRBD2 (6 bases). Per the germline V gene, CDR1 is KGHSH and CDR2 is LQKENI. Trimming took 6 bases from V and 5 from J, leaving 15 bases between them. The CDR3 spans 14 residues. The CDR3 DNA is TGTGCCAGCTCGTACACTAGCCTAGAAGATACGCAGTATTTT. It translates to CASSYTSLEDTQYF.

This rearrangement joins TRBV4-1 to TRBJ2-5; perhaps TRBD1 as D (6 bases). The DNA end is a closer match to TRBJ2-7, so the J assignment may be wrong. This CDR3 has 16 amino acids. The V gene's germline CDR1 is MGHRA and CDR2 YSYEKL. CDR3 residues: CASSQVGSGHSYEQYF. The CDR3 region has the DNA TGCGCCAGCAGCCAAGTTGGGTCGGGACACTCCTACGAGCAGTACTTC.

This chain connects TRBV7-2 to TRBJ2-7; a weak D match, TRBD1 (7 bases). V gave up 2 bases and J gave up 2 bases, with 13 bases separating them. Germline V lookup: CDR1 SGHTA, CDR2 FQGNSA. The length of the CDR3 is 15 residues. The DNA for the CDR3 is TGTGCCAGCAGCTTAAGGCGGGACAGTGCCTACGAGCAGTACTTC. This encodes CASSLRRDSAYEQYF.

The chain carries TRBV9 and TRBJ2-7, with 9 bases aligning to TRBD1. CDR1 SGDLS and CDR2 YYNGEE come from the germline V gene. V was pared by 7 bases and J by 4 bases, with 9 bases of the junction left unmatched. The CDR3 is 14 residues long. The CDR3 region has the DNA TGTGCCAGCGGATCCGGGACAGGGTATTACGAGCAGTACTTC. As protein: CASGSGTGYYEQYF.

The chain combines TRBV5-1 with TRBJ1-4; D remains unclear. V was trimmed by 0 bases and J by 7 bases, leaving 13 bases between them. The germline gives CDR1 SGHRS, CDR2 YFSETQ. The CDR3 sequence is 15 residues long. CDR3 residues: CASSLAGIQIEKLFF. CDR3 DNA: TGCGCCAGCAGCTTGGCGGGGATCCAGATTGAAAAACTGTTTTTT.

This clone has a handful of counts. This rearrangement joins TRBV19 to TRBJ2-7; TRBD1 matches at 10 bases. The CDR3 is made up of 16 amino acids. From germline, CDR1 is LNHDA and CDR2 SQIVND (reference sequence). Germline trimming cut 5 bases from V and 5 bases from J; bases unmatched to any gene: 12. The CDR3 sequence is CASSPYSGTGDHEQYF. DNA for the CDR3: TGTGCCAGTAGTCCCTACTCCGGGACAGGGGACCACGAGCAGTACTTC.

The rearrangement links TRBV27 to TRBJ2-7; D is perhaps TRBD2 (5 bases). The CDR3 length is 13 residues. V lost 8 bases and J lost 4, with 15 bases in between. Germline loops: CDR1 MNHEY, CDR2 SMNVEV (reference sequence). CDR3 region: CASGLQTGYEQYF. The CDR3 nucleotides read TGTGCCAGCGGACTCCAAACCGGGTACGAGCAGTACTTC.

The chain combines TRBV18 with TRBJ1-5; 9 nucleotides agree with TRBD1. The CDR3 consists of 18 residues. Germline assignment: CDR1 KGHSH and CDR2 LQKENI. V shed 1 base, J shed 6 bases, and the junction held 13 bases outside the gene matches. The CDR3 protein is CASSPRRAGQGAPQPQHF. For the CDR3, the DNA is TGTGCCAGCTCACCACGCCGCGCGGGACAGGGCGCACCTCAGCCCCAGCATTTT.

The chain has TRBV23-1 and TRBJ1-6; D is unresolved. TRBV23-1 is marked as an open reading frame, function uncertain. The CDR3 is made up of 16 amino acids. With 8 bases removed from V and 8 bases from J, the gap between germline ends came to 22 bases. This CDR3 reads CASRIRFYELDSPLHF. The CDR3, as DNA: TGCGCCAGCCGAATTCGATTCTATGAACTCGATTCACCCCTCCACTTT.